This entry lists 26 T cell receptor beta chains sequenced from one sample in a study of patients and donors after allogeneic stem cell transplantation. A single record per CDR3 protein comes from TCRdb applying MiXCR to the RT-PCR reads. The sample has about 960,000 distinct CDR3 sequences, 15% to 20% seen once. Sequenced material: blood, either unsorted or a sorted T cell fraction (not recorded which). Receptor source: a human donor who was either an allogeneic HSCT recipient or a stem cell or donor lymphocyte infusion donor (not recorded which). It is not recorded whose cells these are; they may come from a transplant donor.

The chain couples TRBV7-3 to TRBJ2-1; 7 bases align to TRBD1. This CDR3 is 16 amino acids long. Germline CDR1 SGHTA, CDR2 FQGTGA. J was trimmed by 0 bases and V by 3 bases; bases with no gene match: 5. The DNA of the CDR3 is TGTGCCAGCAGCTTGACCCGGACAGGCTCCTACAATGAGCAGTTCTTC. Amino acids: CASSLTRTGSYNEQFF.

The chain uses TRBV3-1 and TRBJ2-1; 13 bases are shared with TRBD2. The length of the CDR3 is 16 residues. CDR1 and CDR2 from the germline V gene are LGHDT and YNNKEL (reference sequence). V lost 4 bases to trimming and J lost 4 bases; unmatched junction nucleotides: 4. Here the CDR3 DNA reads TGTGCCAGCAGCCCGACTAGCGGGGGGCTATACAATGAGCAGTTCTTC. This sequence encodes CASSPTSGGLYNEQFF.

This clonotype was seen ten or more times. The rearrangement uses TRBV5-1 and TRBJ2-2, with 7 bases identical to TRBD1. The germline V gene encodes CDR1 SGHRS and CDR2 YFSETQ. The CDR3 runs to 16 residues. The J segment lost 0 bases and the V segment lost 4 bases, leaving 6 bases of the junction unmatched. CDR3 in amino acids: CASSADRASNTGELFF. For the CDR3, the DNA is TGCGCCAGCAGCGCTGACAGGGCCTCGAACACCGGGGAGCTGTTTTTT.

The chain is built from TRBV12-3 or TRBV12-4 and TRBJ2-7, with D unclear. The CDR3 has 14 residues. Trimming removed 1 base from V and 6 bases from J, with 13 bases in between. The CDR3, as DNA: TGTGCCAGCAGTTTAGGGGTTGTAGACGGCGAGCAGTACTTC. Its protein product is CASSLGVVDGEQYF.

The chain links TRBV20-1 to TRBJ1-5; D gene ambiguous. Germline V lookup: CDR1 DFQATT, CDR2 SNEGSKA (reference sequence). This CDR3 comprises 12 residues. V lost 6 bases, J lost 1 base, and 7 bases lay in between. The CDR3 reads CSAKDSNQPQHF. DNA for the CDR3: TGCAGTGCCAAGGACAGCAATCAGCCCCAGCATTTT.

The chain couples TRBV5-1 to TRBJ1-6; D is unclear. The CDR3 loop spans 14 amino acids. Trimming took 2 bases from V and 4 from J, leaving 7 bases between them. Per germline, CDR1 SGHRS and CDR2 YFSETQ. The CDR3, as DNA: TGCGCCAGCAGCTTCAAAGAATATAATTCACCCCTCCACTTT. As protein: CASSFKEYNSPLHF.

Only a few counts were recorded for this clonotype. The chain joins TRBV6-1 to TRBJ1-5; 12 bases match TRBD1. CDR1 and CDR2 from the germline V gene are MNHNS and SASEGT. With 4 bases clipped from V and 4 bases from J, the junction kept 11 bases outside the gene matches. This CDR3 region has 18 residues. CDR3 region: CASSVSTGQGAGNQPQHF. As DNA, the CDR3 is TGTGCCAGCAGTGTGTCTACGGGACAGGGGGCTGGTAATCAGCCCCAGCATTTT.

The rearrangement joins TRBV12-3 or TRBV12-4 to TRBJ2-6; D call uncertain. CDR3 size: 17 residues. The germline V and J ends were trimmed by 6 bases and 2 bases, with 17 bases remaining between them. The CDR3 loop is CASSPDIWDPGANVLTF. CDR3 nucleotides: TGTGCCAGCAGCCCCGACATTTGGGATCCTGGGGCCAACGTCCTGACTTTC.

This clonotype was seen more than once but under ten times. The J gene is TRBJ2-6, the V gene TRBV6-2 or TRBV6-3; D is uncertain. The CDR3 is 17 amino acids. Germline CDR1 is MNHEY and CDR2 is SVGEGT. The V end lost 4 bases, the J end lost 4 bases, and 17 bases lay between the germline ends. As DNA, the CDR3 is TGTGCCAGCAGTTCCCCTGCTTCGGGTGTCGGGGCCAACGTCCTGACTTTC. Its protein is CASSSPASGVGANVLTF.

J is TRBJ2-4 and V is TRBV11-2; no clear D gene. The germline V gene encodes CDR1 SGHAT and CDR2 FQNNGV. Trimming left V 2 bases short and J 7 bases short, with 9 bases between. The CDR3 has 13 residues. The CDR3: CASSLLGGNIQYF. The CDR3 DNA reads TGTGCCAGCAGCTTATTGGGTGGGAACATTCAGTACTTC.

V is TRBV4-3 and J is TRBJ1-5, with D uncertain. Trimming removed 0 bases at V and 2 bases at J, with 5 bases between. The CDR3 runs 14 residues. Germline V gene sequence: CDR1 LGHNA, CDR2 YSLEER. The chain's CDR3 is CASSQEWGNQPQHF. CDR3 in DNA: TGCGCCAGCAGCCAAGAGTGGGGCAATCAGCCCCAGCATTTT.

The chain is built from TRBV5-1 and TRBJ2-5; 9 nucleotides line up with TRBD2. From germline, CDR1 is SGHRS and CDR2 YFSETQ. V lost 4 bases and J lost 0; bases outside the gene matches: 10. This CDR3 region has 17 residues. This chain's CDR3 is CASSTGLARDYQETQYF. CDR3 nucleotide sequence: TGCGCCAGCAGCACAGGACTAGCGCGAGATTACCAAGAGACCCAGTACTTC. Drawing the rest from reference TRBV5-1 and TRBJ2-5, the complete variable domain is KAGVTQTPRYLIKTRGQQVTLSCSPISGHRSVSWYQQTPGQGLQFLFEYFSETQRNKGNFPGRFSGRQFSNSRSEMNVSTLELGDSALYLCASSTGLARDYQETQYFGPGTRLLVL.

The chain carries TRBV28 and TRBJ2-7, with 8 bases matching TRBD2. J lost 0 bases, V lost 1 base, and 2 bases had no gene match. The length of the CDR3 is 15 residues. Germline V gene sequence: CDR1 MDHEN, CDR2 SYDVKM. The CDR3 DNA reads TGTGCCAGCAGTTTATTGCGGGGGGCCTCCTACGAGCAGTACTTC. This sequence encodes CASSLLRGASYEQYF.

There are a few counts of this clonotype. The CDR3 sequence is CASSQRDRTLAKNIQYF. In DNA form, the CDR3 reads TGTGCCAGCAGTCAGAGGGACAGGACCCTAGCCAAAAACATTCAGTACTTC. The rearrangement links TRBV2 to TRBJ2-4, with 8 bases matching TRBD1. The CDR3 totals 17 residues. Germline assignment: CDR1 SNHLY and CDR2 FYNNEI. Trimming removed 5 bases from V and 0 bases from J; junction bases left unmatched: 9. Drawing the rest from reference TRBV2 and TRBJ2-4, the complete variable domain is EPEVTQTPSHQVTQMGQEVILRCVPISNHLYFYWYRQILGQKVEFLVSFYNNEISEKSEIFDDQFSVERPDGSNFTLKIRSTKLEDSAMYFCASSQRDRTLAKNIQYFGAGTRLSVL.

This clonotype was seen at least ten times. J is TRBJ2-4 and V is TRBV5-5, with TRBD1 as a possible D gene (6 bases). Trimming removed 0 bases at V and 3 bases at J, with 7 bases between. This CDR3 region has 14 residues. From germline, CDR1 is SGHKS and CDR2 YYEKEE (reference sequence). The CDR3 DNA reads TGTGCCAGCAGCTTGGAAGGGGGCAAAAACATTCAGTACTTC. It is translated as CASSLEGGKNIQYF.

This clonotype occurred many times. The rearrangement links TRBV12-3 or TRBV12-4 to TRBJ1-5, with D perhaps TRBD1 (5 bases). The CDR3 is 15 amino acids. V was shortened by 3 bases and J by 2 bases, with 11 bases between the two germline ends. The CDR3 coding sequence is TGTGCCAGCAGTTTTCAGGGTGCCCGCAATCAGCCCCAGCATTTT. The encoded protein is CASSFQGARNQPQHF.

This clonotype was picked up a small number of times. J is TRBJ2-1 and V is TRBV5-1; 8 bases map to TRBD2. With 0 bases clipped from V and 5 bases from J, the junction kept 1 base outside the gene matches. This CDR3 comprises 14 residues. Germline CDR1 and CDR2: SGHRS and YFSETQ. The CDR3 coding sequence is TGCGCCAGCAGCTTGGTCGGGAGGGACAATGAGCAGTTCTTC. It is translated as CASSLVGRDNEQFF.

This clonotype was found a few times. The rearrangement uses TRBV5-1 and TRBJ2-3, with 9 bases lining up with TRBD1. The V gene's germline CDR1 is SGHRS and CDR2 YFSETQ. The J segment lost 1 base and the V segment lost 2 bases, leaving 8 bases of the junction unmatched. This CDR3 contains 17 residues. The CDR3 bases are TGCGCCAGCAGCTTCCAACAGGGGGCGTGGGGCACAGATACGCAGTATTTT. Translating it yields CASSFQQGAWGTDTQYF. The full variable domain, in which reference TRBV5-1 and TRBJ2-3 provide the parts outside the CDR3, is KAGVTQTPRYLIKTRGQQVTLSCSPISGHRSVSWYQQTPGQGLQFLFEYFSETQRNKGNFPGRFSGRQFSNSRSEMNVSTLELGDSALYLCASSFQQGAWGTDTQYFGPGTRLTVL.

In its sample, this clonotype was seen a few times. The gene calls are TRBV12-3 or TRBV12-4 and TRBJ1-1; D remains unclear. V lost 3 bases and J 0 bases, leaving 11 bases between the germline ends. The CDR3 sequence is 15 residues long. The CDR3 DNA reads TGTGCCAGCAGTTTCGTTGGCAGCCTGAACACTGAAGCTTTCTTT. This codes for CASSFVGSLNTEAFF.

This clonotype was counted only a few times. The chain carries TRBV20-1 and TRBJ2-2; 12 nucleotides agree with TRBD2. The V and J ends lost 6 bases and 0 bases, in that order; junction bases with no gene match: 8. Germline V gives CDR1 DFQATT, CDR2 SNEGSKA (reference sequence). CDR3 length: 17 amino acids. CDR3 loop: CSAHASGRATNTGELFF. DNA for the CDR3: TGCAGTGCCCATGCTAGCGGGAGGGCCACGAACACCGGGGAGCTGTTTTTT.

This clonotype was detected a few times. This chain uses TRBV12-3 or TRBV12-4 with TRBJ2-3; TRBD2 is a possible D gene (6 bases). The CDR3 is made up of 15 amino acids. V was trimmed by 3 bases and J by 5 bases, leaving 15 bases between them. The CDR3 DNA is TGTGCCAGCAGTTTTCTTAGTTTGGGGGGAGATACGCAGTATTTT. This translates into CASSFLSLGGDTQYF.

This clonotype is a singleton in its sample. V usage is TRBV6-2 or TRBV6-3 and J usage is TRBJ2-1; D perhaps matches TRBD1 (5 bases). The CDR3 is 14 residues long. Per the germline V gene, CDR1 is MNHEY and CDR2 is SVGEGT. V gave up 2 bases and J gave up 9 bases, with 14 bases separating them. The CDR3 coding sequence is TGTGCCAGCAGTTACCCGACAGAGCTATCTGAGCAGTTCTTC. This translates into CASSYPTELSEQFF.

The chain recombines TRBV29-1 with TRBJ1-1, with a weak D call TRBD1 (6 bases). Germline-derived CDR1 and CDR2 are SQVTM and ANQGSEA. The CDR3 is 13 residues long. V lost 7 bases, J lost 2 bases, and 14 bases lay in between. The CDR3 bases are TGCAGCGGACACAGGGTAATTAACACTGAAGCTTTCTTT. It translates to CSGHRVINTEAFF. The whole variable domain, filled in from reference TRBV29-1 and TRBJ1-1, reads SAVISQKPSRDICQRGTSLTIQCQVDSQVTMMFWYRQQPGQSLTLIATANQGSEATYESGFVIDKFPISRPNLTFSTLTVSNMSPEDSSIYLCSGHRVINTEAFFGQGTRLTVV.

This clonotype has a handful of counts. The CDR3 spells CASSKGQGSSGANVLTF. Written as DNA, the CDR3 is TGCGCCAGCAGCAAGGGACAGGGCAGCTCTGGGGCCAACGTCCTGACTTTC. V usage is TRBV5-1 and J usage is TRBJ2-6; 9 bases agree with TRBD1. With 4 bases clipped from V and 0 bases from J, the junction kept 5 bases outside the gene matches. CDR1 and CDR2 from the germline V gene are SGHRS and YFSETQ. This CDR3 is 17 amino acids long.

This clonotype was observed at least ten times. The chain is built from TRBV5-1 and TRBJ2-7; D call uncertain. The V end lost 1 base, the J end lost 4 bases, and 12 bases lay between the germline ends. The germline gives CDR1 SGHRS, CDR2 YFSETQ. The CDR3 sequence is 14 residues long. Here the CDR3 reads CASSLSELIYEQYF. The DNA for the CDR3 is TGCGCCAGCAGCTTGTCCGAGCTGATTTACGAGCAGTACTTC.

The rearrangement uses TRBV6-1 and TRBJ1-5, with D uncertain. The CDR3 runs to 12 residues. Germline CDR1 reads MNHNS; CDR2 reads SASEGT. The V end lost 6 bases, the J end lost 5 bases, and 8 bases lay between the germline ends. This CDR3 is CASRMRYQPQHF. For the CDR3, the DNA is TGTGCCAGCAGGATGAGGTATCAGCCCCAGCATTTT.